This record covers a single TCR beta chain. What it recognizes is unknown. All TRB cDNA libraries came from 5' RACE performed with UMI labels. TCRdb re-analyzed the 5' RACE reads; it lists each CDR3 protein once, without DNA. The sample has over 100,000 distinct CDR3 sequences. Each CD8+ T cell subset was sorted in triplicate, approximately 270,000 cells each. Cells that were CD45RO-CCR7+CD27+CD95- constituted naive CD8+ T cells. The data were obtained in a study of CXCR3-negative and CXCR3-positive naive CD8 T cells. Notes on the study in general: Memory cells differed in TRBV-TRBJ usage, but naive CXCR3-negative and CXCR3-positive cells had similar usage. CXCR3-positive naive cells carried more hydrophobic TRB CDR3s than CXCR3-negative ones.

The CDR3 has 13 residues. The germline gives CDR1 SGHNT, CDR2 YENEEA. The sequencing sample was made of naive CXCR3- CD8+ T cells from blood. Subset defined: CD45RO-CCR7+CD27+CD95- naive CD8+ T cells lacking CXCR3 (TNR3-). The rearrangement links TRBV11-3 to TRBJ1-1; TCRdb gives TRBD1 as the D gene, but with no DNA this cannot be confirmed. This TCR came from a human donor in good health. Some clones in this sample may be carry-over from other donors' samples. Here the CDR3 reads CASRNRVNTEAFF.